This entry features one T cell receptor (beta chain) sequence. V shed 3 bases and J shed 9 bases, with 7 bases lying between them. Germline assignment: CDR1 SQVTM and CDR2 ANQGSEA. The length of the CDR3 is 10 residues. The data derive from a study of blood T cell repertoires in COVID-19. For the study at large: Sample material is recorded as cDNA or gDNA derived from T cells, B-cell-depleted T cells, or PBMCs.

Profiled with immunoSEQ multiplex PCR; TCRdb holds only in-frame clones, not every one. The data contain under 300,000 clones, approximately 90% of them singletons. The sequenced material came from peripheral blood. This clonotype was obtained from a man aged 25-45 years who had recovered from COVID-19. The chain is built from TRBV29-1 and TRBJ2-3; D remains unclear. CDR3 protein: CSVDYRTQYF. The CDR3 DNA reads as TGCAGCGTTGATTATAGAACGCAGTATTTT.